The present entry profiles one T cell receptor beta chain with its context. This CDR3 region has 16 residues. The ends were cut back, 4 bases at V and 5 bases at J, with 20 bases in the middle. CDR1 is SEHNR, CDR2 FQNEAQ, per germline (reference sequence). The entry originates in a study of blood T cell repertoires in COVID-19. In the original processing: Using reference gene primer amplification, nucleated cell counts were estimated. This table comes from immunoSEQ multiplex PCR, and its TCRdb copy is limited to in-frame clones, with some not included. That table gives V, J and clone size, and the DNA gave D and trimming. The top ten hold under 0.75% of the sample, which has some 150,000 clones, about 80% seen once.

This receptor was taken from a man aged 55 to 70 with acute or convalescent COVID-19. The V call is TRBV7-9, the J call TRBJ1-2; D is perhaps TRBD1 (5 bases). The sequencing input was peripheral blood. CDR3 sequence: CASSSEQGKAHYGYTF. CDR3 nucleotides: TGTGCCAGCAGCTCGGAGCAGGGTAAAGCACATTATGGCTACACCTTC.